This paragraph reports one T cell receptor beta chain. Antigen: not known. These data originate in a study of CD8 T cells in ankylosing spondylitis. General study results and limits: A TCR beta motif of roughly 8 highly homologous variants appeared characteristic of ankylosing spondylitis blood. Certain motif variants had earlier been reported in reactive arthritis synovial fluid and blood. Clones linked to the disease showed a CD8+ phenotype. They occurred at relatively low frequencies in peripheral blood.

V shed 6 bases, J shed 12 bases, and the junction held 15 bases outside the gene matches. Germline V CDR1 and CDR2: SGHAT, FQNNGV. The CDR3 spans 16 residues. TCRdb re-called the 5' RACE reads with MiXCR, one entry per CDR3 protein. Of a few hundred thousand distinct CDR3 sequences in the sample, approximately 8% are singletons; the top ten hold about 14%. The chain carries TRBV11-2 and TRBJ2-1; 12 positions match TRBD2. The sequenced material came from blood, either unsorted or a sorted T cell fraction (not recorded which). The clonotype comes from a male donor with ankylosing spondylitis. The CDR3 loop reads CASRPITSGRSYGQFF. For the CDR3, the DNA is TGTGCCAGCAGACCCATTACTAGCGGGAGGTCCTATGGGCAGTTCTTC.